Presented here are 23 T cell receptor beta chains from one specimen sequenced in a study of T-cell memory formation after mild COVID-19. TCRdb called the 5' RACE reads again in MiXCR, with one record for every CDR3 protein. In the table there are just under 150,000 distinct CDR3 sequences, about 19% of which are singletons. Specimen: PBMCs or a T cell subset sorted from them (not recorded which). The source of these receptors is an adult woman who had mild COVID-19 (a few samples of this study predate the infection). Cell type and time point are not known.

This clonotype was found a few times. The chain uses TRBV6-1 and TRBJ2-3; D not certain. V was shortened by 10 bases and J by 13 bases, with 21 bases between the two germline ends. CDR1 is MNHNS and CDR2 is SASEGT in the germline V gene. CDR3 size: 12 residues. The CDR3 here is CAIRGPSVIEYF. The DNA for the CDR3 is TGTGCCATCCGCGGCCCGTCCGTCATCGAGTATTTT.

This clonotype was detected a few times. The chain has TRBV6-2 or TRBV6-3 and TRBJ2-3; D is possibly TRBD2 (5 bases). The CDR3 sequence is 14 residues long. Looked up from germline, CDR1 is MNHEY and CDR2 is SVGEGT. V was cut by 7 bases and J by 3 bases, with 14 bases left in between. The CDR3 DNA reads TGTGCCAGCACCCATCGGGTAGCGACAGATACGCAGTATTTT. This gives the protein CASTHRVATDTQYF.

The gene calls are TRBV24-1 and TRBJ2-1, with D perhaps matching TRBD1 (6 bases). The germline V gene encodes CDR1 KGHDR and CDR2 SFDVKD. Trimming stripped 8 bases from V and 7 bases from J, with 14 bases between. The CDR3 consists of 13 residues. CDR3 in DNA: TGTGCCACCACCTCACTCCAGGGGAATGAGCAGTTCTTC. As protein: CATTSLQGNEQFF.

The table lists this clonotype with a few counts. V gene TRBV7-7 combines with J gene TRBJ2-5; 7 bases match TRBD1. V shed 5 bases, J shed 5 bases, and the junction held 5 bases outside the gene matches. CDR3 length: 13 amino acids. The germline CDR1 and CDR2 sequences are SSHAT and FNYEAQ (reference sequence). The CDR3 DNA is TGTGCCAGCAGCGTCGACAGGGTCGAGACCCAGTACTTC. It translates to CASSVDRVETQYF.

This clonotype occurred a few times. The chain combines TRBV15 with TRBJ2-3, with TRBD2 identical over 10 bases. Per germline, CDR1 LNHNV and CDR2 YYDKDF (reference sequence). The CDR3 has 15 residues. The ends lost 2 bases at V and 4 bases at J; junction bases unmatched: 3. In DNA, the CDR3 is TGTGCCACCAGCAGAAGAAGCGGGGGGGCAGATACGCAGTATTTT. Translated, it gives CATSRRSGGADTQYF.

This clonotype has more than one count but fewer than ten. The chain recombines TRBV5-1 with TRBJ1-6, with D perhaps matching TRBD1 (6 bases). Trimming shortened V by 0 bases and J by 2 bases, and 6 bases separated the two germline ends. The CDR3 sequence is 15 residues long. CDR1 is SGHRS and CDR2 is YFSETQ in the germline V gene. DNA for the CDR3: TGCGCCAGCAGCTTGGACAGGGCCTATAATTCACCCCTCCACTTT. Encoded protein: CASSLDRAYNSPLHF.

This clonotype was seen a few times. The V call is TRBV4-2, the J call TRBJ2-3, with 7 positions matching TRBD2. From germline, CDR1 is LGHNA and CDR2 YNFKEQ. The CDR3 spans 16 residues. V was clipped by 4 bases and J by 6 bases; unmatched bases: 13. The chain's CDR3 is CASSRGGAGPGDTQYF. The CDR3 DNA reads TGTGCCAGCAGCCGGGGGGGTGCGGGACCCGGGGATACGCAGTATTTT.

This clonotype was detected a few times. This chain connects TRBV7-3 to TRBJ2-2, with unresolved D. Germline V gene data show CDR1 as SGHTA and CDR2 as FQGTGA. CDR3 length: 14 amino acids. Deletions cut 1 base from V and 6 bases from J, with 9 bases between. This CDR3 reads CASSLSGVAGELFF. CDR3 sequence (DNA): TGTGCCAGCAGCTTAAGTGGGGTCGCCGGGGAGCTGTTTTTT.

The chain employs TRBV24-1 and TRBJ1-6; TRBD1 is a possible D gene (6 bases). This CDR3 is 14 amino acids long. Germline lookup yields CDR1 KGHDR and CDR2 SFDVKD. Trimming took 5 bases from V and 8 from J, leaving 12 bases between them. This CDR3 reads CATSGGGADSPLHF. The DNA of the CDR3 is TGTGCCACCAGTGGCGGGGGCGCCGATTCACCCCTCCACTTT.

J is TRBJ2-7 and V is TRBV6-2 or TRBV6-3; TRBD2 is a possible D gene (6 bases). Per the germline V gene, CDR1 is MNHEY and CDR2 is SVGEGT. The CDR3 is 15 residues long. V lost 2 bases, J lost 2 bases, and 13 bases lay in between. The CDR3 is CASSYGGKSTYEQYF. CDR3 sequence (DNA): TGTGCCAGCAGTTACGGAGGGAAATCAACCTACGAGCAGTACTTC.

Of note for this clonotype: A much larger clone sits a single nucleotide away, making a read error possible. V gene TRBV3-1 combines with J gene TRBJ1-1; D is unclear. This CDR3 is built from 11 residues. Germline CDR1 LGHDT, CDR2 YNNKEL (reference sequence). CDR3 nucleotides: TGTGCCAGCAGCCAGAACGCTGAAGCTTTCTTT. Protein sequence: CASSQNAEAFF.

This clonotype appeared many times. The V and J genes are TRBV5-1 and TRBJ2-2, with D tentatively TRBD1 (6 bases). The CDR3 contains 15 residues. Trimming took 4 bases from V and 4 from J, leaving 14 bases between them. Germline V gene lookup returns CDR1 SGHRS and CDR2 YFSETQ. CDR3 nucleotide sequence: TGCGCCAGCAGCCCTGGACAGACTGGCACCGGGGAGCTGTTTTTT. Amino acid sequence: CASSPGQTGTGELFF.

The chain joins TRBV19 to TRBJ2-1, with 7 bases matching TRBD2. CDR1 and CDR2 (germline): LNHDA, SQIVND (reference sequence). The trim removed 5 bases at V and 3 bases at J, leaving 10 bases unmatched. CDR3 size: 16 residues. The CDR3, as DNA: TGTGCCAGTAGTCCCTCTCCCGGGACTATCTACAATGAGCAGTTCTTC. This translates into CASSPSPGTIYNEQFF.

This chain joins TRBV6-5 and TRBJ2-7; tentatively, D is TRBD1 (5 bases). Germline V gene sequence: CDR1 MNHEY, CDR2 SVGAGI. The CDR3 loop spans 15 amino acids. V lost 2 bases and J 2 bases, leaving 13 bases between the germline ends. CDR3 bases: TGTGCCAGCAGTTACACCGTGACAGCCACCTACGAGCAGTACTTC. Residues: CASSYTVTATYEQYF.

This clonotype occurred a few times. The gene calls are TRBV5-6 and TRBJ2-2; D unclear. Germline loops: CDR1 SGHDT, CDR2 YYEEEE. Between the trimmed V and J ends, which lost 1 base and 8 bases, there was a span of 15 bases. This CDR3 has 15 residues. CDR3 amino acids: CASSLFSYSRGELFF. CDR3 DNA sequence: TGTGCCAGCAGCTTGTTCTCGTACTCGCGTGGGGAGCTGTTTTTT.

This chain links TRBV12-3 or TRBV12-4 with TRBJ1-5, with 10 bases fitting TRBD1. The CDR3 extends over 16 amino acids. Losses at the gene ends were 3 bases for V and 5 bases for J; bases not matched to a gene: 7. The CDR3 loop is CASSFRVTGGYQPQHF. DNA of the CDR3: TGTGCCAGCAGTTTCCGCGTGACAGGGGGCTATCAGCCCCAGCATTTT.

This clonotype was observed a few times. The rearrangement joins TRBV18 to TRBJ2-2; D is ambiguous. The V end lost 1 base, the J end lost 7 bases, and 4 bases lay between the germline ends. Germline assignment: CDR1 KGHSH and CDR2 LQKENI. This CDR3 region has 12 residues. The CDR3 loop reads CASSPRRGELFF. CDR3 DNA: TGTGCCAGCTCACCACGACGCGGGGAGCTGTTTTTT. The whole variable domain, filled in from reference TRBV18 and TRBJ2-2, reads NAGVMQNPRHLVRRRGQEARLRCSPMKGHSHVYWYRQLPEEGLKFMVYLQKENIIDESGMPKERFSAEFPKEGPSILRIQQVVRGDSAAYFCASSPRRGELFFGEGSRLTVL.

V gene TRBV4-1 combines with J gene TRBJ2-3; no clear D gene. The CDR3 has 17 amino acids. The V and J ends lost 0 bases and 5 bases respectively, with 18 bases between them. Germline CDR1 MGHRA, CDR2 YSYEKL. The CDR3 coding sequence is TGCGCCAGCAGCCAAGATCTTAATCGGTTGGTTGGAGATACGCAGTATTTT. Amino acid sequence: CASSQDLNRLVGDTQYF.

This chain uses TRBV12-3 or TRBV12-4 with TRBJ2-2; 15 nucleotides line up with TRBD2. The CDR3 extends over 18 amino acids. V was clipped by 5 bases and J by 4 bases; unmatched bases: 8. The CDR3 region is CASSRTSGGDTSTGELFF. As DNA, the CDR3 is TGTGCCAGCAGTCGGACTAGCGGGGGGGACACCTCCACCGGGGAGCTGTTTTTT.

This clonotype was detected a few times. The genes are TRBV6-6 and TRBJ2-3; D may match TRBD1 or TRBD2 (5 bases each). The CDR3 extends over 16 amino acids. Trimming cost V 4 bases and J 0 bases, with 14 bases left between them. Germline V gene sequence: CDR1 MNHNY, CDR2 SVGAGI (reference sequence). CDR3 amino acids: CASSSRGPTSTDTQYF. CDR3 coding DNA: TGTGCCAGCAGTTCCCGGGGACCGACGAGCACAGATACGCAGTATTTT.

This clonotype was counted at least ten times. As DNA, the CDR3 is TGTGCCAGCAGCTTAAGAGGGAACACCGGGGAGCTGTTTTTT. This translates into CASSLRGNTGELFF. The chain couples TRBV11-3 to TRBJ2-2; D uncertain. The germline V gene has CDR1 SGHNT and CDR2 YENEEA. There are 14 residues in the CDR3. Trimming pared 2 bases from V and 1 base from J, leaving 5 bases between.

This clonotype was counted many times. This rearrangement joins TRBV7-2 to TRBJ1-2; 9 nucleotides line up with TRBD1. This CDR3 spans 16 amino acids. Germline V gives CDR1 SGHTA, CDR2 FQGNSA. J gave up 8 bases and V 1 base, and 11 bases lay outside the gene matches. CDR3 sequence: CASSLGTGTGNSGYTF. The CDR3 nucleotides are TGTGCCAGCAGCTTAGGGACCGGGACAGGGAACTCCGGCTACACCTTC.

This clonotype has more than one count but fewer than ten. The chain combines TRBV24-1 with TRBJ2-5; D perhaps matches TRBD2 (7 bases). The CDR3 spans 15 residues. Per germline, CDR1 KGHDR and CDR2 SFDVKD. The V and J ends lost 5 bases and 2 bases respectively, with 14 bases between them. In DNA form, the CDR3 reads TGTGCCACCAGTGTTGGGGGAGGGGGTCAAGAGACCCAGTACTTC. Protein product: CATSVGGGGQETQYF.